This T cell receptor (beta chain) appears in the sequencing data of a study of control samples from healthy donors and cancer patients. Generated by immunoSEQ multiplex PCR, the TCRdb table keeps only in-frame clones and is missing some. Here the sample spans around 110,000 clones, nearly 95% being singletons. The CDR3 has 13 amino acids. Looked up from germline, CDR1 is MNHEY and CDR2 is SVGAGI. V was trimmed by 8 bases and J by 6 bases, leaving 15 bases between them. Material for sequencing was blood. The receptor was isolated from a man aged 25 to 40 in good health. The rearrangement links TRBV6-5 to TRBJ2-3; a weak D match, TRBD1 (6 bases). The CDR3 coding sequence is TGTGCCAGCGCTCGAGGGCAGGGGGATACGCAGTATTTT. Protein: CASARGQGDTQYF.